These T cell receptor beta chains were read from a single sample in a study of cytomegalovirus exposure and HLA in healthy donors. TCRdb's table, derived via immunoSEQ multiplex PCR, lists solely in-frame clones and lacks some. There are about 100,000 clones in the sample; around two thirds occur only once, and more than 2% lies in the top ten. Sequenced sample: PBMCs. Receptor source: a man aged 45 to 65 in good health and CMV-seropositive. CDR3s include the opening cysteine and the closing phenylalanine or tryptophan. The D gene is left open where the match is weak. Only some rows state a clone size, as once, few, many or a class for expanded clones.

J gene: TRBJ2-5; V gene: TRBV5-1; D gene: -; CDR3 length: 14; clone size: -; CDR3 DNA: TGCGCCAGCAGCTTGCCAGGGTCTTTCGAGACCCAGTACTTC; CDR3 protein: CASSLPGSFETQYF
J gene: TRBJ1-5; V gene: TRBV10-1; D gene: -; CDR3 length: 12; clone size: -; CDR3 DNA: TGCGCCAGCAGTTCCTCCGGTCAGCCCCAGCATTTT; CDR3 protein: CASSSSGQPQHF
J gene: TRBJ1-1; V gene: TRBV28; D gene: -; CDR3 length: 13; clone size: once; CDR3 DNA: TGTGCCAGCAGCCACGGAGACAACACTGAAGCTTTCTTT; CDR3 protein: CASSHGDNTEAFF
J gene: TRBJ2-7; V gene: TRBV12-5; D gene: -; CDR3 length: 14; clone size: -; CDR3 DNA: TGTGCTAGTGGTCCGCCCCGACAAACCTACGAGCAGTACTTC; CDR3 protein: CASGPPRQTYEQYF
J gene: TRBJ2-7; V gene: TRBV7-2; D gene: TRBD1; CDR3 length: 13; clone size: -; CDR3 DNA: TGTGCCAGCAGCTTGGTGACAGGGGCCGAGCAGTACTTC; CDR3 protein: CASSLVTGAEQYF
J gene: TRBJ2-7; V gene: TRBV30; D gene: TRBD2; CDR3 length: 11; clone size: -; CDR3 DNA: TGTGCCTGGACTGGGACTAGCGGGCCTTACTTC; CDR3 protein: CAWTGTSGPYF
J gene: TRBJ1-5; V gene: TRBV2; D gene: -; CDR3 length: 12; clone size: -; CDR3 DNA: TGTGCCAGCACCACAGGGCCTCAGCCCCAGCATTTT; CDR3 protein: CASTTGPQPQHF
J gene: TRBJ2-6; V gene: TRBV11-1; D gene: TRBD1; CDR3 length: 19; clone size: -; CDR3 DNA: TGTGCCAGCAGCACCCCGACAGGGTCGGGTACGAAGGGGGCCAACGTCCTGACTTTC; CDR3 protein: CASSTPTGSGTKGANVLTF
J gene: TRBJ2-5; V gene: TRBV7-8; D gene: -; CDR3 length: 14; clone size: -; CDR3 DNA: TGTGCCAGCAGCTTAGTGGGAGGTCAAGAGACCCAGTACTTC; CDR3 protein: CASSLVGGQETQYF
J gene: TRBJ2-1; V gene: TRBV6-5; D gene: TRBD2; CDR3 length: 16; clone size: -; CDR3 DNA: TGTGCCAGCAGTTCCTTAGCGGGGGGAGCTTACAATGAGCAGTTCTTC; CDR3 protein: CASSSLAGGAYNEQFF
J gene: TRBJ1-1; V gene: TRBV6-5; D gene: TRBD1; CDR3 length: 16; clone size: -; CDR3 DNA: TGTGCCAGCAGTTACGGCAGGGGGCGAGGGAACACTGAAGCTTTCTTT; CDR3 protein: CASSYGRGRGNTEAFF
J gene: TRBJ2-1; V gene: TRBV4-2; D gene: -; CDR3 length: 17; clone size: few; CDR3 DNA: TGTGCCAGCAGCCAAGAGGAGGGGACCTACCCCCTCAATGAGCAGTTCTTC; CDR3 protein: CASSQEEGTYPLNEQFF
J gene: TRBJ1-2; V gene: TRBV5-1; D gene: -; CDR3 length: 11; clone size: -; CDR3 DNA: TGCGCCAGCAGCCCAGGGGAAGGCTACACCTTC; CDR3 protein: CASSPGEGYTF
J gene: TRBJ2-5; V gene: TRBV4-1; D gene: -; CDR3 length: 14; clone size: -; CDR3 DNA: TGCGCCAGCAGCCAAGTGACAGTTCAAGAGACCCAGTACTTC; CDR3 protein: CASSQVTVQETQYF
J gene: TRBJ2-3; V gene: TRBV6-1; D gene: TRBD1; CDR3 length: 15; clone size: -; CDR3 DNA: TGTGCCAGCGAGAGACAGGGGGCCTTCACAGATACGCAGTATTTT; CDR3 protein: CASERQGAFTDTQYF
J gene: TRBJ1-5; V gene: TRBV7-9; D gene: -; CDR3 length: 13; clone size: -; CDR3 DNA: TGTGCCAGCAGCTGGGGGCAGGGGAGGCCCCAGCATTTT; CDR3 protein: CASSWGQGRPQHF
J gene: TRBJ2-6; V gene: TRBV2; D gene: TRBD1; CDR3 length: 19; clone size: once; CDR3 DNA: TGTGCCAGCAGCAAACGTGGGGGACAGGGGGCGCGGGGGGCCAACGTCCTGACTTTC; CDR3 protein: CASSKRGGQGARGANVLTF
J gene: TRBJ2-3; V gene: TRBV5-1; D gene: -; CDR3 length: 15; clone size: few; CDR3 DNA: TGCGCCAGCAGCTTGGCCTCTCAGGGTGGGGATACGCAGTATTTT; CDR3 protein: CASSLASQGGDTQYF
J gene: TRBJ2-7; V gene: TRBV6-1; D gene: -; CDR3 length: 15; clone size: -; CDR3 DNA: TGTGCCAGCAAGGGAAGGGGTAGGAACACCTACGAGCAGTACTTC; CDR3 protein: CASKGRGRNTYEQYF
J gene: TRBJ1-2; V gene: TRBV19; D gene: -; CDR3 length: 14; clone size: -; CDR3 DNA: TGTGCCAGTAGTCCCCCCCAGAACCTCTATGGCTACACCTTC; CDR3 protein: CASSPPQNLYGYTF
J gene: TRBJ2-1; V gene: TRBV29-1; D gene: TRBD1; CDR3 length: 14; clone size: -; CDR3 DNA: TGCAGCGCCATGGGACAGATTAAGTGGGGTGAGCAGTTCTTC; CDR3 protein: CSAMGQIKWGEQFF